This is a list of T cell receptor beta chains from one sample in a study of blood T cell repertoires in COVID-19. Here immunoSEQ multiplex PCR was the method, and the copy in TCRdb shows in-frame clones only, minus some. The sample has roughly 280,000 clones, more than 80% seen once. Sequenced sample: PBMCs or T cells enriched from blood (not recorded which). The receptors originated from a woman aged 18 to 35 who had recovered from COVID-19. CDR3s leave out the opening cysteine and the closing phenylalanine or tryptophan. A D gene is named only where the DNA matches it firmly. Clone size is not always given. Where it is, it says once, few, many or a class for expanded clones.

D: -
J: TRBJ2-3
V: TRBV19
size: -
CDR3: ASSISRVSTDTQY

D: -
J: TRBJ1-5
V: TRBV10-3
size: -
CDR3: AISEFLNPRTHSNQPQH

D: -
J: TRBJ1-6
V: TRBV6-4
size: -
CDR3: ASSATYNSPLH

D: -
J: TRBJ2-7
V: TRBV27
size: -
CDR3: ATRSGRSSYEQY

D: TRBD1
J: TRBJ2-7
V: TRBV5-6
size: -
CDR3: ASSPPGQGYEQY

D: TRBD2
J: TRBJ2-3
V: TRBV5-1
size: -
CDR3: ASSPPAGGGDTQY

D: -
J: TRBJ1-1
V: TRBV14
size: -
CDR3: ASSQSRSTEAF

D: TRBD1
J: TRBJ1-4
V: TRBV19
size: -
CDR3: ASSHGTGGEKLF

D: TRBD2
J: TRBJ2-2
V: TRBV2
size: -
CDR3: ASSVAGRGTGELF

D: -
J: TRBJ2-7
V: TRBV9
size: -
CDR3: ASSATGGYSYEQY

D: -
J: TRBJ2-5
V: TRBV2
size: -
CDR3: ASSRETQY

D: -
J: TRBJ1-1
V: TRBV4-1
size: -
CDR3: ASSQVWRGRDTEAF

D: -
J: TRBJ1-4
V: TRBV7-6
size: once
CDR3: ASSLSESSEKLF

D: -
J: TRBJ2-5
V: TRBV5-4
size: -
CDR3: ASSLGADQETQY

D: TRBD2
J: TRBJ2-1
V: TRBV13
size: -
CDR3: ASSGGLENYNEQF

D: -
J: TRBJ1-6
V: TRBV5-5
size: -
CDR3: ASSLDSFNSPLH

D: -
J: TRBJ2-3
V: TRBV6-2/TRBV6-3
size: -
CDR3: ASSSGARYWDTQY

D: TRBD1
J: TRBJ1-5
V: TRBV23-1
size: -
CDR3: ASSPDRGRSNQPQH

D: TRBD1
J: TRBJ2-3
V: TRBV6-2/TRBV6-3
size: -
CDR3: ASSDRQGTDTQY

D: -
J: TRBJ1-4
V: TRBV6-2/TRBV6-3
size: few
CDR3: ASSSSYEKLF

D: TRBD1
J: TRBJ2-1
V: TRBV7-2
size: -
CDR3: ASSRPPQGISYNEQF

D: -
J: TRBJ2-7
V: TRBV6-1
size: -
CDR3: ASSEPGGGNYEQY

D: -
J: TRBJ1-2
V: TRBV23-1
size: -
CDR3: ASSQSIRVWGYT

D: TRBD1
J: TRBJ2-1
V: TRBV5-6
size: -
CDR3: ASSLTGTGNNEQF

D: TRBD1
J: TRBJ2-2
V: TRBV5-1
size: -
CDR3: ASSLGQGSTFRTGELF

D: TRBD1
J: TRBJ1-2
V: TRBV19
size: once
CDR3: ASSPTPDRGRFYGYT

D: TRBD1
J: TRBJ1-2
V: TRBV9
size: -
CDR3: ASSSTPGTGHGSYGYT

D: TRBD1
J: TRBJ1-3
V: TRBV3-1/TRBV3-2
size: -
CDR3: ASSFGTADSGNTIY

D: TRBD1
J: TRBJ2-7
V: TRBV2
size: -
CDR3: ASSGSDRVDYEQY

D: TRBD1
J: TRBJ1-2
V: TRBV29-1
size: -
CDR3: SVEGGTGYGYT

D: -
J: TRBJ2-2
V: TRBV15
size: -
CDR3: ATSRDGVGELF

D: TRBD1
J: TRBJ1-4
V: TRBV5-1
size: -
CDR3: ASSPGQGLEKLF

D: TRBD1
J: TRBJ2-7
V: TRBV9
size: -
CDR3: ASSPDRDRDYEQY

D: TRBD2
J: TRBJ2-5
V: TRBV6-4
size: -
CDR3: ASSAFHSHGGEETQY

D: -
J: TRBJ1-1
V: TRBV4-1
size: -
CDR3: ASSQMGAGTEAF

D: -
J: TRBJ2-7
V: TRBV11-3
size: once
CDR3: ASSLGGTGEQY

D: -
J: TRBJ1-1
V: TRBV20-1
size: -
CDR3: SAGGNTEAF

D: -
J: TRBJ1-2
V: TRBV6-5
size: once
CDR3: ASSMSGYGYT

D: TRBD2
J: TRBJ2-3
V: TRBV5-6
size: -
CDR3: ASSSGSLAGGRDTQY